The subject of this entry is one TCR beta chain. What antigen it recognizes has not been identified. One base away there is no much larger clone; base qualities are not given. These data come from a study of cytomegalovirus exposure and HLA in healthy donors (dated by TCRdb to the late 2010s). About the investigation overall: A later analysis indicated that the 110 or so validation repertoires were generated on the platform also employed for the 670 or so repertoires of the first cohort. Besides the first cohort of 500 to 700 subjects, a separate validation cohort made up of some 110 different subjects was used. To predict cytomegalovirus infection status, the study combined high-throughput TCR immunosequencing, statistical association of individual TCRs with disease status, and machine learning. The aim of the study was to test whether cataloging public T cell receptors could identify signatures of past pathogen exposure. Points the paper makes about the study in general: Subsequent analysis determined that TCRs grouped into clusters in the first cohort also showed a tendency toward co-occurrence across the 120 or so validation repertoires, and 85% to 95% of cluster scores exceeded 0. In both the original and validation cohorts, the classifier was reported to diagnose cytomegalovirus status with high specificity and sensitivity. It was suggested by the authors that the approach could potentially be generalized to other disease states and immunological phenotypes. A few of the identified cytomegalovirus-associated TCR beta chains were confirmed in vitro to be specific for cytomegalovirus antigens. While some public TCRs were present in many individuals, most TCR sequences turned up only very rarely across donors. A total of fewer than 200 TCR beta chains were listed by the study as associated with cytomegalovirus. The validation cohort had no HLA typing available for a later analysis, so co-occurrence within that cohort was assessed over all 120 or so repertoires.

The donors were included in the validation cohort of approximately 130 subjects, a group kept apart from the approximately 670-subject first cohort. From a lookup of the germline V gene, CDR1 and CDR2 are SGHAT and FQNNGV. The cysteine opens and the phenylalanine closes a CDR3 of 15 amino acids. Here the CDR3 DNA is all that survives: 45 bases in frame from base 1. V is shortened by 0 bases, J by 5 bases, and the region joining them spans 10 bases. Library generation was performed with the immunoSEQ multiplex PCR assay. From the authors' description of their analysis: A statistical classification framework was built for diagnosing cytomegalovirus status from the catalog of TCR beta chain sequences. Entries here come from immuneACCESS through TCRdb and include only in-frame sequences with V and J called. Some clones fail to appear in such tables; in the studies checked, an unresolved V gene covers under half of the shortfall, and the cause of the remainder is unknown. V, J and clone size are those of that table, while D and trimming were read from the DNA. This sample comprises hundreds of thousands of clones, roughly 90% of them detected only once. Approximately 0.88% of the sample lies in the top ten.

This clonotype originated in a woman aged 18 to 35 in good health and CMV-seronegative. Sequenced material: PBMCs. The chain links TRBV11-2 with TRBJ1-4, and possibly TRBD1, on 5 matching bases. The CDR3 sequence is CASSLDRGGNEKLFF. The sequenced DNA is TGTGCCAGCAGCTTAGATCGTGGGGGGAATGAAAAACTGTTTTTT.